Shown below are 26 T cell receptor beta chains from a single sample sequenced in a study of cytomegalovirus exposure and HLA in healthy donors. Generated by immunoSEQ multiplex PCR, the TCRdb table keeps only in-frame clones and is missing some. The table includes 120,000 to 150,000 clones, around 90% detected once. What was sequenced was PBMCs. These receptor sequences come from a man aged 18 to 30 in good health and CMV-seropositive.

The sample holds one count of this clone. The rearrangement uses TRBV14 and TRBJ1-2, with 7 bases lining up with TRBD1. The CDR3 sequence is 13 residues long. The V and J ends lost 0 bases and 12 bases, in that order; junction bases with no gene match: 7. The V gene's germline CDR1 is SGHDN and CDR2 FVKESK. CDR3 protein: CASSQDWRQGNTF. CDR3 coding DNA: TGTGCCAGCAGCCAAGATTGGCGACAGGGAAACACCTTC. Based on the CDR3 plus reference TRBV14 and TRBJ1-2, the full variable domain is EAGVTQFPSHSVIEKGQTVTLRCDPISGHDNLYWYRRVMGKEIKFLLHFVKESKQDESGMPNNRFLAERTGGTYSTLKVQPAELEDSGVYFCASSQDWRQGNTFGSGTRLTVV.

The chain recombines TRBV19 with TRBJ1-2; D call uncertain. V lost 4 bases and J lost 5, with 11 bases in between. CDR3 size: 13 residues. Per germline, CDR1 LNHDA and CDR2 SQIVND (reference sequence). The CDR3: CASSTRALYGYTF. The CDR3 DNA follows: TGTGCCAGTAGTACGAGGGCGTTGTATGGCTACACCTTC.

V gene TRBV14 combines with J gene TRBJ1-2, with unresolved D. This CDR3 has 13 residues. The germline gives CDR1 SGHDN, CDR2 FVKESK. The V end was cut by 5 bases, the J end by 5 bases, with 12 bases between. For the CDR3, the DNA is TGTGCCAGCAGCTCTCCTCAGGAATATGGCTACACCTTC. Its protein is CASSSPQEYGYTF.

This chain connects TRBV7-6 to TRBJ1-5; D is undetermined. Trimming took 0 bases from V and 4 from J, leaving 7 bases between them. The CDR3 has 14 amino acids. Per the germline V gene, CDR1 is SGHVS and CDR2 is FNYEAQ. DNA of the CDR3: TGTGCCAGCAGCTTAGCAGCGGGAAATCAGCCCCAGCATTTT. As protein: CASSLAAGNQPQHF.

CDR3 nucleotide sequence: TGTGCCAGCAGCCCAGCCCTGGGGGGAACGAACACTGAAGCTTTCTTT. Protein product: CASSPALGGTNTEAFF. The chain carries TRBV13 and TRBJ1-1, with a tentative D call TRBD1 (5 bases). The V gene lost 5 bases and the J gene lost 1 base, with 17 bases spanning the gap. This CDR3 is built from 16 residues. Germline CDR1 is PRHDT and CDR2 is FYEKMQ (reference sequence).

The genes are TRBV5-1 and TRBJ1-2, with TRBD1 identical over 9 bases. The CDR3 has 14 amino acids. V shed 0 bases, J shed 8 bases, and the junction held 5 bases outside the gene matches. CDR1 and CDR2 (germline): SGHRS, YFSETQ. CDR3 bases: TGCGCCAGCAGCTTGGCGGGACAGGGTGAGGGCTACACCTTC. Protein: CASSLAGQGEGYTF.

The chain combines TRBV4-1 with TRBJ2-5, with D possibly TRBD2 on 6 matching bases. Trimming cost V 1 base and J 0 bases, with 18 bases left between them. Per germline, CDR1 MGHRA and CDR2 YSYEKL. CDR3 length equals 18 residues. The CDR3 region has the DNA TGCGCCAGCAGCCAAGGGAGGGAGGCCGGGGGTTACCAAGAGACCCAGTACTTC. Translated, it gives CASSQGREAGGYQETQYF.

The chain combines TRBV2 with TRBJ1-2; 7 bases are a match to TRBD1. From germline, CDR1 is SNHLY and CDR2 FYNNEI. The junction had 2 bases not matched to a gene; V was cut back by 6 bases and J by 4 bases. The CDR3 extends over 12 amino acids. CDR3: CASRRDSYGYTF. CDR3 nucleotides: TGTGCCAGCAGACGGGACAGCTATGGCTACACCTTC.

This clone was seen once. The chain recombines TRBV27 with TRBJ2-7; D possibly corresponds to TRBD2 (6 bases). The CDR3 sequence is 14 residues long. Germline V gene lookup returns CDR1 MNHEY and CDR2 SMNVEV (reference sequence). The germline V and J ends were trimmed by 2 bases and 7 bases, with 15 bases remaining between them. The CDR3 reads CASSLGGNLDEQYF. CDR3 nucleotides: TGTGCCAGCAGTTTAGGCGGGAACCTTGATGAGCAGTACTTC.

The chain employs TRBV30 and TRBJ2-5; TRBD2 matches 9 bases. V shed 4 bases, J shed 1 base, and the junction held 7 bases outside the gene matches. There are 15 residues in the CDR3. Germline V gene data show CDR1 as GTSNPN and CDR2 as SVGIG (reference sequence). In DNA, the CDR3 is TGTGCCTGGACTAGCGGGGTTCTACTCCAAGAGACCCAGTACTTC. Amino acid sequence: CAWTSGVLLQETQYF.

This chain uses TRBV20-1 with TRBJ2-1, with D possibly TRBD1 on 6 matching bases. Germline assignment: CDR1 DFQATT and CDR2 SNEGSKA (reference sequence). This CDR3 has 11 amino acids. V lost 5 bases and J lost 10, with 12 bases in between. Written as DNA, the CDR3 is TGCAGTGCTCCCCAAGACAGGGAGCAGTTCTTC. Protein product: CSAPQDREQFF.

The chain has TRBV7-2 and TRBJ2-7; a weak D match, TRBD1 (5 bases). The CDR3 sequence is 16 residues long. V lost 5 bases and J lost 0, with 17 bases in between. CDR1 is SGHTA and CDR2 is FQGNSA in the germline V gene. The CDR3 is CASSPLETVYSYEQYF. The DNA for the CDR3 is TGTGCCAGCAGCCCGCTCGAGACAGTCTACTCCTACGAGCAGTACTTC.

V gene TRBV7-9 combines with J gene TRBJ2-5, with a possible D match to TRBD2 (8 bases). V dropped 5 bases and J dropped 5 bases, with 18 bases sitting between them. This CDR3 has 15 residues. Germline loops: CDR1 SEHNR, CDR2 FQNEAQ (reference sequence). The CDR3 bases are TGTGCCAGCAGCCTTCCGACAGGGACTAGGGAGACCCAGTACTTC. This translates into CASSLPTGTRETQYF.

The chain recombines TRBV6-4 with TRBJ2-5; possibly TRBD1 for D (6 bases). The CDR3 spans 13 residues. Germline assignment: CDR1 MRHNA and CDR2 SNTAGT. Trimming took 3 bases from V and 1 from J, leaving 6 bases between them. CDR3 DNA: TGTGCCAGCAGTGAGGGGGCCCAAGAGACCCAGTACTTC. Its protein is CASSEGAQETQYF.

This sequence joins TRBV5-1 and TRBJ2-7, with D hard to call. Germline lookup yields CDR1 SGHRS and CDR2 YFSETQ. Deletions cut 4 bases from V and 7 bases from J, with 15 bases between. This CDR3 is 13 amino acids long. In DNA form, the CDR3 reads TGCGCCAGCAGCACAGAGTTCTCGGTTGAGCAGTACTTC. It yields the protein CASSTEFSVEQYF. Full variable domain (remainder filled in from reference TRBV5-1 and TRBJ2-7): KAGVTQTPRYLIKTRGQQVTLSCSPISGHRSVSWYQQTPGQGLQFLFEYFSETQRNKGNFPGRFSGRQFSNSRSEMNVSTLELGDSALYLCASSTEFSVEQYFGPGTRLTVT.

This rearrangement joins TRBV27 to TRBJ2-7; no definite D call. Germline-derived CDR1 and CDR2 are MNHEY and SMNVEV (reference sequence). The V end lost 2 bases, the J end lost 2 bases, and 7 bases lay between the germline ends. The CDR3 contains 13 residues. The CDR3 DNA is TGTGCCAGCAGTTTACGTGGAGCCTACGAGCAGTACTTC. Translated: CASSLRGAYEQYF.

The V call is TRBV6-5, the J call TRBJ1-1; no clear D gene. The CDR3 is made up of 13 amino acids. The germline V gene has CDR1 MNHEY and CDR2 SVGAGI. Trimming stripped 1 base from V and 4 bases from J, with 7 bases between. CDR3 sequence (DNA): TGTGCCAGCAGTTACTTTGGCTTCACTGAAGCTTTCTTT. Translation: CASSYFGFTEAFF.

The genes are TRBV7-9 and TRBJ1-1, with TRBD1 matching 9 bases. This CDR3 has 11 amino acids. V trimming: 6 bases; J trimming: 8 bases; junction bases outside the gene matches: 1. Germline assignment: CDR1 SEHNR and CDR2 FQNEAQ (reference sequence). The CDR3 sequence is CASRQGAEAFF. CDR3 DNA sequence: TGTGCCAGCAGACAGGGGGCCGAAGCTTTCTTT.

This chain connects TRBV14 to TRBJ2-1; 10 bases fit TRBD2. J lost 2 bases, V lost 0 bases, and 4 bases had no gene match. The length of the CDR3 is 17 residues. Germline loops: CDR1 SGHDN, CDR2 FVKESK. Here the CDR3 reads CASSQESGRGPYNEQFF. CDR3 nucleotides: TGTGCCAGCAGCCAAGAAAGCGGGAGGGGCCCCTACAATGAGCAGTTCTTC. The variable domain in full, with the rest retrieved from reference TRBV14 and TRBJ2-1, is EAGVTQFPSHSVIEKGQTVTLRCDPISGHDNLYWYRRVMGKEIKFLLHFVKESKQDESGMPNNRFLAERTGGTYSTLKVQPAELEDSGVYFCASSQESGRGPYNEQFFGPGTRLTVL.

The rearrangement links TRBV6-5 to TRBJ2-1, with TRBD2 matching 9 bases. The CDR3 covers 14 residues. Germline CDR1 MNHEY, CDR2 SVGAGI. V lost 5 bases, J lost 12 bases, and 11 bases stayed unmatched. CDR3 sequence reads: CASSPLQRGEGQFF. In DNA form, the CDR3 reads TGTGCCAGCAGTCCTCTCCAGCGGGGGGAAGGGCAGTTCTTC.

This clone showed up many times. The same CDR3 can be traced to other DNA sequences in this sample. The chain links TRBV6-4 to TRBJ2-3; 8 bases are a match to TRBD2. CDR1 and CDR2 from the germline V gene are MRHNA and SNTAGT. V lost 0 bases to trimming and J lost 1 base; unmatched junction nucleotides: 0. CDR3 length: 15 amino acids. The CDR3 coding sequence is TGTGCCAGCAGTGACTCTAGCGGGGGCACAGATACGCAGTATTTT. Translated, it gives CASSDSSGGTDTQYF.

The gene calls are TRBV5-1 and TRBJ2-7, with D perhaps TRBD2 (5 bases). This CDR3 comprises 16 residues. Between the trimmed V and J ends, which lost 0 bases and 1 base, there was a span of 14 bases. The germline V gene has CDR1 SGHRS and CDR2 YFSETQ. The CDR3 DNA follows: TGCGCCAGCAGCTTGGCCCCCGGGGTTACTTCCTACGAGCAGTACTTC. The encoded protein is CASSLAPGVTSYEQYF. Using reference TRBV5-1 and TRBJ2-7 for the parts outside the CDR3, the full variable domain is KAGVTQTPRYLIKTRGQQVTLSCSPISGHRSVSWYQQTPGQGLQFLFEYFSETQRNKGNFPGRFSGRQFSNSRSEMNVSTLELGDSALYLCASSLAPGVTSYEQYFGPGTRLTVT.

For the CDR3, the DNA is TGTGCCAGCAGCCCCCCGTCCGGGACAGAGTCCTACAATGAGCAGTTCTTC. This codes for CASSPPSGTESYNEQFF. This chain connects TRBV9 to TRBJ2-1; 7 nucleotides align to TRBD1. Germline loops: CDR1 SGDLS, CDR2 YYNGEE. The junction had 11 bases not matched to a gene; V was cut back by 4 bases and J by 1 base. This CDR3 is built from 17 residues.

V usage is TRBV7-2 and J usage is TRBJ2-7; weak D call: TRBD2 (6 bases). The CDR3 runs to 15 residues. The germline gives CDR1 SGHTA, CDR2 FQGNSA. V lost 5 bases and J 0 bases, leaving 14 bases between the germline ends. CDR3 DNA sequence: TGTGCCAGCAGCCCGATCGGGGGATCCTCCTACGAGCAGTACTTC. Amino acids: CASSPIGGSSYEQYF.

The rearrangement uses TRBV5-6 and TRBJ2-2; perhaps TRBD1 as D (7 bases). V dropped 4 bases and J dropped 5 bases, with 18 bases sitting between them. The CDR3 is 16 amino acids. Germline-derived CDR1 and CDR2 are SGHDT and YYEEEE. CDR3 bases: TGTGCCAGCAGCCAAGGCGGGACAGCAAGGACCGGGGAGCTGTTTTTT. Translated: CASSQGGTARTGELFF.

The chain employs TRBV4-1 and TRBJ1-1, with D unresolved. The CDR3 spans 14 residues. The germline gives CDR1 MGHRA, CDR2 YSYEKL. Trimming shortened V by 4 bases and J by 1 base, and 10 bases separated the two germline ends. CDR3 nucleotide sequence: TGCGCCAGCAGCCGTGGAGACGGGAACACTGAAGCTTTCTTT. This sequence encodes CASSRGDGNTEAFF.